This TCR beta chain was retrieved from a study of blood T cell repertoires in COVID-19. Profiled with immunoSEQ multiplex PCR; TCRdb holds only in-frame clones, not every one. The sample records approximately 170,000 clones, approximately 80% being singletons. CDR3 length equals 14 residues. Germline loops: CDR1 ENHRY, CDR2 SYGVKD. Trimming cost V 10 bases and J 9 bases; bases outside gene matches: 10. Participants were aged 18 to 89 years, lived in 25 or so US areas, and enrolled virtually. Two negative PCRs, clearance, or symptom resolution characterized the recovered Cohort 3 donors. Sequencing input: PBMCs or T cells enriched from blood (not recorded which). V usage is TRBV10-3 and J usage is TRBJ2-1, with TRBD2 matching 12 bases. The source of this sequence is a man aged 45-65 years who had recovered from COVID-19. As DNA, the CDR3 is TGTGCCACCAGGACTAGCGGGGAGTTCGGTGAGCAGTTCTTC. This encodes CATRTSGEFGEQFF.